The next 16 T cell receptor beta chains were all read from a single sample in a study of control samples from healthy donors and cancer patients (dated by TCRdb to the early 2020s). Libraries were made using the immunoSEQ multiplex PCR assay. TCRdb took this table from immuneACCESS and kept in-frame rearrangements with V and J called. Such tables lack part of the clones; where checked against another copy, unresolved V genes explain under half of the gap, and the rest is unexplained. Recorded for this sample are 65,000 to 95,000 clones; 70% to 90% of them occurred a single time. Over 15% of the sample is in the top ten clones. Material for sequencing was blood. The receptors were sampled from a man aged 50 to 59 in good health.

The gene calls are TRBV7-2 and TRBJ1-2; 7 nucleotides line up with TRBD1. This CDR3 contains 16 residues. Germline V gene lookup returns CDR1 SGHTA and CDR2 FQGNSA. Germline trimming cut 5 bases from V and 4 bases from J; bases unmatched to any gene: 13. The CDR3 region has the DNA TGTGCCAGCAGCCCTGGCTTGAGACAGGGCTTCTATGGCTACACCTTC. It translates to CASSPGLRQGFYGYTF.

This rearrangement joins TRBV28 to TRBJ1-2; D may be TRBD1 (6 bases). The CDR3 loop spans 15 amino acids. Trimming took 4 bases from V and 3 from J, leaving 15 bases between them. Germline V gene data show CDR1 as MDHEN and CDR2 as SYDVKM. Here the CDR3 DNA reads TGTGCCAGCAGTTGGGTGGGGGGCGAGCACTATGGCTACACCTTC. It codes for CASSWVGGEHYGYTF.

The rearrangement uses TRBV14 and TRBJ2-7; D gene uncertain. Germline CDR1 SGHDN, CDR2 FVKESK. V dropped 1 base and J dropped 7 bases, with 8 bases sitting between them. This CDR3 has 12 residues. The DNA of the CDR3 is TGTGCCAGCAGCCAAGGAATTAAAGAGCAGTACGTC. This codes for CASSQGIKEQYV.

This clone has only a few counts. In DNA form, the CDR3 reads TGTGCCAGCAATACCCGTGGGGAGAGGAATTCACCCCTCCACTTT. Protein product: CASNTRGERNSPLHF. The chain uses TRBV6-5 and TRBJ1-6; D not certain. The V gene's germline CDR1 is MNHEY and CDR2 SVGAGI. V was shortened by 7 bases and J by 7 bases, with 17 bases between the two germline ends. CDR3 length: 15 amino acids.

The chain recombines TRBV5-1 with TRBJ2-3; possibly TRBD2 for D (5 bases). Germline V gives CDR1 SGHRS, CDR2 YFSETQ. The CDR3 has 16 amino acids. The V end was cut by 1 base, the J end by 0 bases, with 12 bases between. The CDR3 DNA is TGCGCCAGCAGCTTGTGGCGGGCCTCTAGCACAGATACGCAGTATTTT. This translates into CASSLWRASSTDTQYF. The full variable domain, rest sourced from reference TRBV5-1 and TRBJ2-3, is KAGVTQTPRYLIKTRGQQVTLSCSPISGHRSVSWYQQTPGQGLQFLFEYFSETQRNKGNFPGRFSGRQFSNSRSEMNVSTLELGDSALYLCASSLWRASSTDTQYFGPGTRLTVL.

At least ten counts were recorded for this clone. This chain uses TRBV11-3 with TRBJ2-1; the match to TRBD2 covers 10 bases. The CDR3 is made up of 17 amino acids. Germline V gene sequence: CDR1 SGHNT, CDR2 YENEEA. V lost 0 bases to trimming and J lost 5 bases; unmatched junction nucleotides: 7. The chain's CDR3 is CASSLDRLAGVDNEQFF. CDR3 DNA sequence: TGTGCCAGCAGCTTAGATAGGCTAGCGGGGGTAGACAATGAGCAGTTCTTC.

V is TRBV12-5 and J is TRBJ2-3, with D tentatively TRBD1 (6 bases). The V end lost 6 bases, the J end lost 1 base, and 8 bases lay between the germline ends. In germline, CDR1 is LGHNT, CDR2 FRNRAP. There are 13 residues in the CDR3. This CDR3 reads CASGGGRTDTQYF. The CDR3 DNA sequence: TGTGCTAGTGGAGGGGGACGCACAGATACGCAGTATTTT.

This chain joins TRBV6-5 and TRBJ1-1, with D possibly TRBD1 on 5 matching bases. The V gene lost 7 bases and the J gene lost 3 bases, with 9 bases spanning the gap. Germline CDR1 MNHEY, CDR2 SVGAGI. The CDR3 spans 12 residues. DNA of the CDR3: TGTGCCAGCAATCGGGGGGACACTGAAGCTTTCTTT. It translates to CASNRGDTEAFF.

The chain links TRBV6-5 to TRBJ1-1; D is possibly TRBD1 (6 bases). V lost 5 bases, J lost 4 bases, and 11 bases lay in between. Looked up from germline, CDR1 is MNHEY and CDR2 is SVGAGI. The CDR3 consists of 13 residues. This CDR3 is CASSMDRFTEAFF. The CDR3, as DNA: TGTGCCAGCAGTATGGACAGATTCACTGAAGCTTTCTTT.

The V call is TRBV6-5, the J call TRBJ1-5; D is undetermined. V lost 11 bases and J lost 4, with 15 bases in between. The germline CDR1 and CDR2 sequences are MNHEY and SVGAGI. The CDR3 is 13 amino acids. CDR3 nucleotides: TGTGCCGCTCGGGCTAATTGGAATCAGCCCCAGCATTTT. Translation gives CAARANWNQPQHF.

The J gene is TRBJ2-7, the V gene TRBV7-8; the D is unclear. With 5 bases removed from V and 1 base from J, the gap between germline ends came to 6 bases. Looked up from germline, CDR1 is SGHVS and CDR2 is FQNEAQ. This CDR3 comprises 12 residues. DNA for the CDR3: TGTGCCAGCAGCCTTGTATCCTACGAGCAGTACGTC. As protein: CASSLVSYEQYV.

The chain couples TRBV4-3 to TRBJ1-2; D not certain. CDR1 is LGHNA and CDR2 is YSLEER in the germline V gene. Trimming pared 0 bases from V and 2 bases from J, leaving 7 bases between. The CDR3 runs 14 residues. The CDR3 spells CASSQDAGNYGYTF. CDR3 sequence (DNA): TGCGCCAGCAGCCAAGACGCGGGGAACTATGGCTACACCTTC.

J is TRBJ1-1 and V is TRBV5-1; D gene uncertain. V dropped 0 bases and J dropped 4 bases, with 4 bases sitting between them. Germline V gene lookup returns CDR1 SGHRS and CDR2 YFSETQ. The CDR3 runs 12 residues. CDR3 nucleotide sequence: TGCGCCAGCAGCTTGGACGCCACTGAAGCTTTCTTT. It specifies CASSLDATEAFF.

The V call is TRBV7-9, the J call TRBJ1-3, with 10 bases fitting TRBD1. The CDR3 is made up of 16 amino acids. V lost 5 bases to trimming and J lost 5 bases; unmatched junction nucleotides: 9. Germline V lookup: CDR1 SEHNR, CDR2 FQNEAQ (reference sequence). The CDR3 DNA follows: TGTGCCAGCAGCGCCCGACAGGGGGCAGGTAGAAACACCATATATTTT. Translation: CASSARQGAGRNTIYF.

Only one count was recorded for this clone. CDR3 sequence reads: CASSQDDTGTSGTYEQYF. CDR3 nucleotide sequence: TGCGCCAGCAGCCAAGATGATACCGGGACTAGCGGTACCTACGAGCAGTACTTC. The chain employs TRBV4-3 and TRBJ2-7, with 11 bases fitting TRBD2. This CDR3 comprises 18 residues. Trimming at V came to 0 bases and at J to 2 bases, leaving 9 bases not matched to a gene. Germline CDR1 is LGHNA and CDR2 is YSLEER.

V usage is TRBV7-9 and J usage is TRBJ2-2; D gene uncertain. Trimming stripped 1 base from V and 1 base from J, with 7 bases between. This CDR3 is built from 15 residues. Germline loops: CDR1 SEHNR, CDR2 FQNEAQ (reference sequence). CDR3 protein: CASSLGIGNTGELFF. The CDR3 bases are TGTGCCAGCAGCTTAGGGATTGGGAACACCGGGGAGCTGTTTTTT.